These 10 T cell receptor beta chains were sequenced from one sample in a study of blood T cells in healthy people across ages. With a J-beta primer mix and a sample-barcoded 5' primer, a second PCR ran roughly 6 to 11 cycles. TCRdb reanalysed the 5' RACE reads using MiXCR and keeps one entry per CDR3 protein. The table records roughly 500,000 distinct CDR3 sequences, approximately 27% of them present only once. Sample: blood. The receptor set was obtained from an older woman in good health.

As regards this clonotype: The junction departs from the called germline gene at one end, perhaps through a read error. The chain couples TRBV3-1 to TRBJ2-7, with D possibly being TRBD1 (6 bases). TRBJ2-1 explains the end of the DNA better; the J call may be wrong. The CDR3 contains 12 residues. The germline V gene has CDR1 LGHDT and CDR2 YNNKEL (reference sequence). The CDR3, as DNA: TGTGCCGGCAGCAGGGGACACAATGAGCAGTTCTTC. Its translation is CAGSRGHNEQFF.

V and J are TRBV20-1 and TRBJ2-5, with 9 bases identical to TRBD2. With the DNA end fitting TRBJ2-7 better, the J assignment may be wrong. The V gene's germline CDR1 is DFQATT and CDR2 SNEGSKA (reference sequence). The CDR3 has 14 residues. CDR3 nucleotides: TGCAGTGCTAGAGGCCTAGCGGGGAGCTACGAGCAGTACTTC. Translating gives CSARGLAGSYEQYF.

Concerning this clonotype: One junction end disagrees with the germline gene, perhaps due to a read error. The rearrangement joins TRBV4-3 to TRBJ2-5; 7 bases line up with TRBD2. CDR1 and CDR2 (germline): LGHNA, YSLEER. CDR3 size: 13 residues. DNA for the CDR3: TGCGCCAGCACCCAAGGACTAGGAGAGACCCAGTACTTC. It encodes CASTQGLGETQYF.

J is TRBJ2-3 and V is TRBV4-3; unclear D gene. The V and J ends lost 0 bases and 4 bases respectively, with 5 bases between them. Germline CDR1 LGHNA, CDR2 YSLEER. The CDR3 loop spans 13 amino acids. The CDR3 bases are TGCGCCAGCAGCCAAGAATATCCAGATACGCAGTATTTT. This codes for CASSQEYPDTQYF.

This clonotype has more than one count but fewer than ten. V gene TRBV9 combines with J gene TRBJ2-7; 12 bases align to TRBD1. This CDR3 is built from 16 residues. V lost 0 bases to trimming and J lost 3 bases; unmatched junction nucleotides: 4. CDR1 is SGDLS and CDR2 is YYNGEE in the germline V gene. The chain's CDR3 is CASSVGGTGGYYEQYF. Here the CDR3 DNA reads TGTGCCAGCAGCGTAGGAGGGACAGGGGGCTACTACGAGCAGTACTTC.

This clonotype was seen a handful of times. In DNA form, the CDR3 reads TGCAGCGTCCGGACTAGCGGTTTTGCGAATGAGCAGTTCTTC. It codes for CSVRTSGFANEQFF. The V and J genes are TRBV29-1 and TRBJ2-5; 10 bases are a match to TRBD2. TRBJ2-1 matches the DNA end more closely, so the J call is doubtful. Per the germline V gene, CDR1 is SQVTM and CDR2 is ANQGSEA. This CDR3 has 14 residues.

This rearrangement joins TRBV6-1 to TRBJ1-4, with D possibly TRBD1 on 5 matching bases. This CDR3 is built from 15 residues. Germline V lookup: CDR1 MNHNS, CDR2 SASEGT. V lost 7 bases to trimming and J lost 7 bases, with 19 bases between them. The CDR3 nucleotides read TGTGCCAGCAAAGGAACCGGGACGGTTCGTGAAAAACTGTTTTTT. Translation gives CASKGTGTVREKLFF.

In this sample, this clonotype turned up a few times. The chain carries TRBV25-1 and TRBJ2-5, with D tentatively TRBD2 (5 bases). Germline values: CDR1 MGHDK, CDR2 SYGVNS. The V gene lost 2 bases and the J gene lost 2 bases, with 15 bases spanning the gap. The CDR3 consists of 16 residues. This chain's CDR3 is CASSERTERLQETQYF. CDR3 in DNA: TGTGCCAGCAGTGAACGGACTGAAAGATTACAAGAGACCCAGTACTTC. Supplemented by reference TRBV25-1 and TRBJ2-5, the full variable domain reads EADIYQTPRYLVIGTGKKITLECSQTMGHDKMYWYQQDPGMELHLIHYSYGVNSTEKGDLSSESTVSRIRTEHFPLTLESARPSHTSQYLCASSERTERLQETQYFGPGTRLLVL.

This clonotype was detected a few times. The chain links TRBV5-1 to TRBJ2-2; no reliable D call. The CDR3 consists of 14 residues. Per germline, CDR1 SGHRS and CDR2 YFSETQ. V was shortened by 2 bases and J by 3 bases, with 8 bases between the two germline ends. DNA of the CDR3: TGCGCCAGCAGCTTTCCGGGCGACACCGGGGAGCTGTTTTTT. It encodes CASSFPGDTGELFF.

This chain's CDR3 is CASSVRQTGTQYF. The DNA for the CDR3 is TGTGCCAGCAGCGTACGCCAAACAGGGACCCAGTACTTC. This chain joins TRBV21-1 and TRBJ2-5. TRBV21-1 is given as a pseudogene. The CDR3 contains 13 residues.